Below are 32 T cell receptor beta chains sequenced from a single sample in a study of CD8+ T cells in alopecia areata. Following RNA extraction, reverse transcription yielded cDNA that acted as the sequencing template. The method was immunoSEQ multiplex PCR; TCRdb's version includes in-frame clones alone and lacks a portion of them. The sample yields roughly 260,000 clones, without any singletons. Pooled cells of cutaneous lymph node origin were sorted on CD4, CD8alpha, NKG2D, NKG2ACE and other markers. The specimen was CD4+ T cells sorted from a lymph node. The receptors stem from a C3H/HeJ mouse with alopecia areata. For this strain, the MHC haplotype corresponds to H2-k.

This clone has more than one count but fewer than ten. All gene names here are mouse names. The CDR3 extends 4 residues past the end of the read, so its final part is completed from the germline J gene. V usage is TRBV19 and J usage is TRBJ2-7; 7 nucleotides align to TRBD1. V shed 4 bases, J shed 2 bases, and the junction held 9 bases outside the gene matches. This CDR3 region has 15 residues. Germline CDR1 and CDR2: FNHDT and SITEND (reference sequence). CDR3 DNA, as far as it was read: TGTGCCAGCAGTTCACCCCGGGACAGCCCCTAT. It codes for CASSSPRDSPY. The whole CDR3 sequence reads CASSSPRDSPYEQYF.

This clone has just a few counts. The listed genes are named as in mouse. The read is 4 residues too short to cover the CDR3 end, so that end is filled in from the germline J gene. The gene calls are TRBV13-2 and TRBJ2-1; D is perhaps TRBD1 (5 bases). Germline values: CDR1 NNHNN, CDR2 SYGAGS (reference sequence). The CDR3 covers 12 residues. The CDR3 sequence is CASGGEGAEQFF. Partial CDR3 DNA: TGTGCCAGCGGTGGTGAGGGGGCT.

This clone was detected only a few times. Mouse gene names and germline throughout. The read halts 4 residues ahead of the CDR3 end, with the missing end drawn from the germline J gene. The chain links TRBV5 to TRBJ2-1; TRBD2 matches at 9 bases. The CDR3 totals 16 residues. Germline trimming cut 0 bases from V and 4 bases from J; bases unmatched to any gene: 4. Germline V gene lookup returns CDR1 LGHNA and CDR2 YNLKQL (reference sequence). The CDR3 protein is CASSQDGGAGYAEQFF. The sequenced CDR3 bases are TGTGCCAGCAGCCAAGATGGGGGGGCGGGGTATGCT.

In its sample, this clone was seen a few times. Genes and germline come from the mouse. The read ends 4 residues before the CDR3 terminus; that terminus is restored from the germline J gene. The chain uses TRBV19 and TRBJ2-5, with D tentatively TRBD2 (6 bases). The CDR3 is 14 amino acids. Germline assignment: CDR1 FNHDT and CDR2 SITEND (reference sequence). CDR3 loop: CASSTLGGKDTQYF. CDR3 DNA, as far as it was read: TGTGCCAGCAGTACCCTCGGGGGGAAGGAC.

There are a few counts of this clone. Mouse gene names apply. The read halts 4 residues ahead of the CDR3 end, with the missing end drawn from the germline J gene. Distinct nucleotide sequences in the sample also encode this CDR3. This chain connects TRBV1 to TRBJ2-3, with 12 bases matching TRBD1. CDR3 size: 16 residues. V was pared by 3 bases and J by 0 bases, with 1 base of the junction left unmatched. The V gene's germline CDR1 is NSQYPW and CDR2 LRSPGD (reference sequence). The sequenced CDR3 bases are TGCACCTGCAGTGCGGGACAGGGGGCTAGTGCAGAA. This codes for CTCSAGQGASAE. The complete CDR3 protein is CTCSAGQGASAETLYF.

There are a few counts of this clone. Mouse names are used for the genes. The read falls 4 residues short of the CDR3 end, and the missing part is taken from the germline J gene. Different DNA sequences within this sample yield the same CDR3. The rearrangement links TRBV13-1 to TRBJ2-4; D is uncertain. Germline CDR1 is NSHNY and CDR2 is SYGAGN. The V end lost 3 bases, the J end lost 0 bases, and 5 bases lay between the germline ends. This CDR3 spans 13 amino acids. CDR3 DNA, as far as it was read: TGTGCCAGCAGTGCCAGTAGTCAAAAC. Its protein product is CASSASSQN. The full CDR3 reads CASSASSQNTLYF.

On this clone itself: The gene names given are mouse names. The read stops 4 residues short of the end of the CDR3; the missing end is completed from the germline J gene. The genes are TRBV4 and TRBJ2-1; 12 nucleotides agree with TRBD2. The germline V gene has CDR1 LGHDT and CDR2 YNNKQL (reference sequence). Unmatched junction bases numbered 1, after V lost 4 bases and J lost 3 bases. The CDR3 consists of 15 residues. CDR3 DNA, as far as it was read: TGTGCCAGCAGCTCGGGACTGGGGGGCTATGCT. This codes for CASSSGLGGYA. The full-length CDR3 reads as CASSSGLGGYAEQFF.

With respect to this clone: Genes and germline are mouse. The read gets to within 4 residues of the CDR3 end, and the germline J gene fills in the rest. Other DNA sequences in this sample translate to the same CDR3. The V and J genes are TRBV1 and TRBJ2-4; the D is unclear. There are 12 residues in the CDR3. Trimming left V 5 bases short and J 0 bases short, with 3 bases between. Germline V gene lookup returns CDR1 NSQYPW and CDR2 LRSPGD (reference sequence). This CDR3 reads CTCSSSQNTLYF. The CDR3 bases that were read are TGCACCTGCAGTTCTAGTCAAAAC.

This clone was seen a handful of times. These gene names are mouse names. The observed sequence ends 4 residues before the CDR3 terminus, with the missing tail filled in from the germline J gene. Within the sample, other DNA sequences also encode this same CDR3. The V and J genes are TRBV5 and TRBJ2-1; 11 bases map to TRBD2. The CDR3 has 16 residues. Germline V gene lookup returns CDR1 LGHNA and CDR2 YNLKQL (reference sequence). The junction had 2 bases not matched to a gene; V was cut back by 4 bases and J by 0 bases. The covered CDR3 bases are TGTGCCAGCAGCCCGGGGACTGGGGGTAACTATGCT. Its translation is CASSPGTGGNYA. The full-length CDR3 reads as CASSPGTGGNYAEQFF.

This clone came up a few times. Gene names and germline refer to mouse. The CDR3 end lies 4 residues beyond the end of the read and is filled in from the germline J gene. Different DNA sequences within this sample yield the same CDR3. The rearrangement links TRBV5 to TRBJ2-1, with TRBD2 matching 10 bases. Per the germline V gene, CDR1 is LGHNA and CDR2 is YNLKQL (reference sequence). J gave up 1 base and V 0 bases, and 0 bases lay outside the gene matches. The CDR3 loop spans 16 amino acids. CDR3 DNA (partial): TGTGCCAGCAGCCAAGAACTGGGGGGGAACTATGCT. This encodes CASSQELGGNYA. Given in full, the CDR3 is CASSQELGGNYAEQFF.

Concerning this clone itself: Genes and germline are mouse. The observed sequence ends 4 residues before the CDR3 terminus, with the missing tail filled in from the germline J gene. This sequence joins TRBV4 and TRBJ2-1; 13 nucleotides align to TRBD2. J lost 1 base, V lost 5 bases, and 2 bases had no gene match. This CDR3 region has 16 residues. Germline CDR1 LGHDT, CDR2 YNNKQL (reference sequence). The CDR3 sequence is CASSPGLGGNYAEQFF. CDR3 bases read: TGTGCCAGCAGCCCGGGACTGGGGGGGAACTATGCT.

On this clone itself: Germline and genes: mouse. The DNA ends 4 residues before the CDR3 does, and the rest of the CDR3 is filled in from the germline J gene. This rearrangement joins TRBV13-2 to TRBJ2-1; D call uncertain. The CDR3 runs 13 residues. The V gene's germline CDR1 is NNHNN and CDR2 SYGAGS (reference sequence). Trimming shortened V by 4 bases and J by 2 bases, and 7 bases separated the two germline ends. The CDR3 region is CASGHRYYAEQFF. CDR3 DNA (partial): TGTGCCAGCGGTCACAGATACTATGCT.

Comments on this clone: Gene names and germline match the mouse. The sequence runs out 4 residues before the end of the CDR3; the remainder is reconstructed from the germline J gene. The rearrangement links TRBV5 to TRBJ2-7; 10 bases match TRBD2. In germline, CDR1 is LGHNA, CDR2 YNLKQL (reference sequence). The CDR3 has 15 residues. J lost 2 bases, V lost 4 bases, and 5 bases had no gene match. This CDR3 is CASSLTGTGAYEQYF. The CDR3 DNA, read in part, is TGTGCCAGCAGCCTCACCGGGACTGGGGCCTAT.

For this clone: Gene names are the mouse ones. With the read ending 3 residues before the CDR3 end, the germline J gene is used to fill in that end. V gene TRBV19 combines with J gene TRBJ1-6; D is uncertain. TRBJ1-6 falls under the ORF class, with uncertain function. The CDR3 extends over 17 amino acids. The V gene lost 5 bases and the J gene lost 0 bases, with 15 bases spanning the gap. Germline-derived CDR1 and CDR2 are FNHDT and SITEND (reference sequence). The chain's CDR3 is CASRPTQQNSYNSPLYF. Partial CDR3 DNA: TGTGCCAGCAGACCCACCCAACAGAATTCCTATAATTCGCCC.

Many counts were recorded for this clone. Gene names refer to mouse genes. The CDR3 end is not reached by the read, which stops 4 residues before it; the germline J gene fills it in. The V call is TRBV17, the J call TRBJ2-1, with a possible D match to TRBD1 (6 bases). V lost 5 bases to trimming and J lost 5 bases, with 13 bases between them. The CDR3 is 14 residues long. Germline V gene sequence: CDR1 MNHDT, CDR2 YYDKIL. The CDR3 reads CASSLQGLDAEQFF. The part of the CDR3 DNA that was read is TGTGCTAGCAGTCTTCAGGGGCTGGATGCT.

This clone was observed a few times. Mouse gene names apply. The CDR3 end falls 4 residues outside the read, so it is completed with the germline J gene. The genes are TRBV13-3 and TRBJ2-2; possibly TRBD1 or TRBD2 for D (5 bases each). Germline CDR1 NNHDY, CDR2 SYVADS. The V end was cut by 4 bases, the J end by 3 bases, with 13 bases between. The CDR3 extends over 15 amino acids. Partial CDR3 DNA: TGTGCCAGCAGTTATGGGGTAGGGGACACCGGG. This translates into CASSYGVGDTG. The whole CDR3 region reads CASSYGVGDTGQLYF.

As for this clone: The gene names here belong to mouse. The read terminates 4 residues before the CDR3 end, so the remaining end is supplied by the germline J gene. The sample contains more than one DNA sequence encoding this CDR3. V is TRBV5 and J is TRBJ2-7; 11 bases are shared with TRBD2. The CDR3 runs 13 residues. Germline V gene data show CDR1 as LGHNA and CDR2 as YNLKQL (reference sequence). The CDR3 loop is CASSPTGGDEQYF. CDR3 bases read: TGTGCCAGCAGCCCGACTGGGGGGGAT.

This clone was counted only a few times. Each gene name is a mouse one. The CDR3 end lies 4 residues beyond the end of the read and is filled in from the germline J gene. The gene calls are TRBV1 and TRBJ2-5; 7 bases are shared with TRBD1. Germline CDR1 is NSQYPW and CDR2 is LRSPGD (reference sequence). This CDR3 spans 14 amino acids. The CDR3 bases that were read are TGCACCTGCAGTGCAGGACAGGGTCCGGAC. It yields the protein CTCSAGQGPD. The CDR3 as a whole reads CTCSAGQGPDTQYF.

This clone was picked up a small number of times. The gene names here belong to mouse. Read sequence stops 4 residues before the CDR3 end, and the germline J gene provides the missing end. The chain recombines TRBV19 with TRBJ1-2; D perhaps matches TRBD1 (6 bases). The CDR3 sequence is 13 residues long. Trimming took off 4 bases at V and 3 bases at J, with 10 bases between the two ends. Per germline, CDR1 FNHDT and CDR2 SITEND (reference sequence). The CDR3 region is CASSPRQDSDYTF. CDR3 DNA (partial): TGTGCCAGCAGTCCCCGACAGGACTCC.

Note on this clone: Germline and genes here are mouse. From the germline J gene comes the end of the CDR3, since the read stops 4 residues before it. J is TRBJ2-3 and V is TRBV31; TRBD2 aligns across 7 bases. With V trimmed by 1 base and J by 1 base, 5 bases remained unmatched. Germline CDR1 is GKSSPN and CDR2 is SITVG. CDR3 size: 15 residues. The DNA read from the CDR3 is TGTGCCTGGAGTCCTCGGACTGGAGGTGCAGAA. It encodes CAWSPRTGGAE. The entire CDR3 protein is CAWSPRTGGAETLYF. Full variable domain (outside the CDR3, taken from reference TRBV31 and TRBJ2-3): AQTIHQWPVAEIKAVGSPLSLGCTIKGKSSPNLYWYWQATGGTLQQLFYSITVGQVESVVQLNLSASRPKDDQFILSTEKLLLSHSGFYLCAWSPRTGGAETLYFGSGTRLTVL.

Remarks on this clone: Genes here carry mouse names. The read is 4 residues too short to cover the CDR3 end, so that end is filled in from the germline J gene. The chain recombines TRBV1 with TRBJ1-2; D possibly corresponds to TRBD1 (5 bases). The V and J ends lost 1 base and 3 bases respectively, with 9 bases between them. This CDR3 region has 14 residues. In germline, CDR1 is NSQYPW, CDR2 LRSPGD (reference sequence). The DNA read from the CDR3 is TGCACCTGCAGTGCAGCTGGGGCAGACTCC. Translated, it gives CTCSAAGADS. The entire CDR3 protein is CTCSAAGADSDYTF.

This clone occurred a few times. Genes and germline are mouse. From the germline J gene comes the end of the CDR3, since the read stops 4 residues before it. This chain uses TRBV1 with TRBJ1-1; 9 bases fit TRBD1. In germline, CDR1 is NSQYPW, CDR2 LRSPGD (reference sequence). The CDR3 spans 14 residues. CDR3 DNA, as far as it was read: TGCACCTGCAGTGCACTTGGACAGGGGAGA. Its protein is CTCSALGQGR. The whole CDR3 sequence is CTCSALGQGREVFF.

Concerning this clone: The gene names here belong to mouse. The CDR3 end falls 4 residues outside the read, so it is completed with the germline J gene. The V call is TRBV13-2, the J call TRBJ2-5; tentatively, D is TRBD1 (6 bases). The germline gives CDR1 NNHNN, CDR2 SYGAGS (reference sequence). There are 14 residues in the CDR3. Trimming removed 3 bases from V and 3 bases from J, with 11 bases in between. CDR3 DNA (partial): TGTGCCAGCGGTGGGGGACAAGAACAAGAC. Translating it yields CASGGGQEQD. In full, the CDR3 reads CASGGGQEQDTQYF.

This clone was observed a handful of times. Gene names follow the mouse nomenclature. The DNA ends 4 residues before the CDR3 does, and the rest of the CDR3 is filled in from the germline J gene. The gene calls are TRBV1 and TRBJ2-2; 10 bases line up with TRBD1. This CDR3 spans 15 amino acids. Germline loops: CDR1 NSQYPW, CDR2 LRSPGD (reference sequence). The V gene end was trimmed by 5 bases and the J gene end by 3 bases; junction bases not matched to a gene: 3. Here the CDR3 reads CTCSTGTGDTGQLYF. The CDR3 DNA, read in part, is TGCACCTGCAGTACCGGGACAGGGGACACCGGG. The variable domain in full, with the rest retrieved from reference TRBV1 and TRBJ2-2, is VTLLEQNPRWRLVPRGQAVNLRCILKNSQYPWMSWYQQDLQKQLQWLFTLRSPGDKEVKSLPGADYLATRVTDTELRLQVANMSQGRTLYCTCSTGTGDTGQLYFGEGSKLTVL.

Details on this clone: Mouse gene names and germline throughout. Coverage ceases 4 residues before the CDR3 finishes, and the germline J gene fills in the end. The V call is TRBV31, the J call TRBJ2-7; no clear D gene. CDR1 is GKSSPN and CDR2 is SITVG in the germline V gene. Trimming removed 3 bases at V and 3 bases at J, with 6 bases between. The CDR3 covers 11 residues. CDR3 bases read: TGTGCCTGGAGCGACAACTAT. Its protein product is CAWSDNY. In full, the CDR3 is CAWSDNYEQYF.

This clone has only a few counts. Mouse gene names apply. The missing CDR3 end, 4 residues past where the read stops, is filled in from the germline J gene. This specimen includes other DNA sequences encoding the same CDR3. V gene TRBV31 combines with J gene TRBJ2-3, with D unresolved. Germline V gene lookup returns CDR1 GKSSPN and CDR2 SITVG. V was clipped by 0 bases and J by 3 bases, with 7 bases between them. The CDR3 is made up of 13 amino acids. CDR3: CAWSLGWAETLYF. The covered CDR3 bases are TGTGCCTGGAGTCTGGGTTGGGCAGAA.

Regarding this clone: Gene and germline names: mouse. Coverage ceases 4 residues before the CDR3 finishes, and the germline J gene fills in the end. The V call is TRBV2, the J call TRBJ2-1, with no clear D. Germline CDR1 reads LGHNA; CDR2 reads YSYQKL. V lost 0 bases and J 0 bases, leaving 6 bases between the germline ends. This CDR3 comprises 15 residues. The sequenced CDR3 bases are TGTGCCAGCAGCCAAGACCCCCTTAACTATGCT. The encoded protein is CASSQDPLNYA. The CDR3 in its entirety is CASSQDPLNYAEQFF.

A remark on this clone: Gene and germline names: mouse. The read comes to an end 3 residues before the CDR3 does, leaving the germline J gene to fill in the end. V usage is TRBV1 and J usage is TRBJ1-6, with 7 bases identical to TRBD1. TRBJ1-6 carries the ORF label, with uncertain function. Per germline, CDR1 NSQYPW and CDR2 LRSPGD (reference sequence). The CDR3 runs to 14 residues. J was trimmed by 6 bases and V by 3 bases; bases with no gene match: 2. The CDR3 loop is CTCSATGPNSPLYF. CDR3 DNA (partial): TGCACCTGCAGTGCGACAGGGCCTAATTCGCCC.

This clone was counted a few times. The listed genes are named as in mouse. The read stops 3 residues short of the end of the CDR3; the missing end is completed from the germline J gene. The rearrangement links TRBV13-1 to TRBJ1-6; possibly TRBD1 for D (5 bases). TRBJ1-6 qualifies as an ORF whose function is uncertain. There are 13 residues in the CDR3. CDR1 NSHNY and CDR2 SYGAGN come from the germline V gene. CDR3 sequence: CASSDGGERALYF. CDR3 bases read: TGTGCCAGCAGTGATGGAGGGGAAAGGGCC.

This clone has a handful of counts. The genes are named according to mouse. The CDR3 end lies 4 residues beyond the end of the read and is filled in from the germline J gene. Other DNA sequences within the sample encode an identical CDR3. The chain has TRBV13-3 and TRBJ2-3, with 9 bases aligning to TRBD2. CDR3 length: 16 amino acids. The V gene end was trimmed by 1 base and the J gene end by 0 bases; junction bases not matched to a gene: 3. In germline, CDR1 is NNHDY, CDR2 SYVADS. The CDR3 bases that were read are TGTGCCAGCAGTGATCTGGGGGGGTCTAGTGCAGAA. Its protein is CASSDLGGSSAE. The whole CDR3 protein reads CASSDLGGSSAETLYF.

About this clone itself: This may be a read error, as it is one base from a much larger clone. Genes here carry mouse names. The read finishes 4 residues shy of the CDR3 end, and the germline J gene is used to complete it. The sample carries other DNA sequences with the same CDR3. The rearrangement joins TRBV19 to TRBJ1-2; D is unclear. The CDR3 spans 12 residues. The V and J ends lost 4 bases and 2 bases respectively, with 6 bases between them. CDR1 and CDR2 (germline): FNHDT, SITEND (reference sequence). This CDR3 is CASSLGNSDYTF. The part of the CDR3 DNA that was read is TGTGCCAGCAGTCTGGGGAACTCC.

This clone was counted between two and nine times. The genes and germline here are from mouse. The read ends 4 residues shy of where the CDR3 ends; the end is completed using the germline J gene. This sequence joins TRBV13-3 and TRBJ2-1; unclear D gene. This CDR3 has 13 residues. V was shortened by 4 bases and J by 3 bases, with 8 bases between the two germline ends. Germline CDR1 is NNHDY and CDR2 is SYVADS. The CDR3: CASSTVPYAEQFF. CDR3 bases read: TGTGCCAGCAGTACTGTTCCCTATGCT.